A single T cell receptor (beta chain) is shown here with its context. Its antigen is not identified. This entry comes from a study of human T cells and chemical hapten exposure. The wider study: TCR yields per sample varied, mainly owing to small pooled library volume differences.

Study-wide points: TCRs at a frequency above 1 in 1000 stayed unchanged with DPC sensitization.

With V trimmed by 7 bases and J by 5 bases, 8 bases remained unmatched. This CDR3 is 14 amino acids long. Germline V gene data show CDR1 as SNHLY and CDR2 as FYNNEI. Under the authors' procedure: Individual samples carried between about 23,224 and 690,600 TCRs, with roughly 96,000 as the median. TCRdb passed the RACE reads through MiXCR, listing each CDR3 protein once. The V and J calls follow TCRdb's processing rather than the paper's. The data hold 80,000 to 95,000 distinct CDR3 sequences, with around a tenth observed a single time. Time point reported: patch test 1, 2 weeks after DPC sensitization. Specified treatment: therapeutic diphenylcyclopropenone sensitization with weekly scalp DPC. Blood draws came before every patch-test application.

Specimen: whole blood, collected in connection with sensitization to the hapten diphenylcyclopropenone (DPC). The rearrangement uses TRBV2 and TRBJ2-3; 8 bases agree with TRBD2. The TCR originated in a woman aged 50 to 60 with alopecia areata. Some clones in this sample may be carry-over from other donors' samples. The CDR3 DNA reads TGTGCCAGCACTCCGAGCGGGAGAGGAGATACGCAGTATTTT. This translates into CASTPSGRGDTQYF. Variable domain in full (rest from reference TRBV2 and TRBJ2-3): EPEVTQTPSHQVTQMGQEVILRCVPISNHLYFYWYRQILGQKVEFLVSFYNNEISEKSEIFDDQFSVERPDGSNFTLKIRSTKLEDSAMYFCASTPSGRGDTQYFGPGTRLTVL.